This T cell receptor (beta chain) was obtained from a study of T cells in Graves' hyperthyroidism and ophthalmopathy. Study-wide context: At initial diagnosis, before any treatment had begun, peripheral blood was obtained. Study results and limitations: Most thyroid clonotypes expanded above 0.001 were also detected in blood.

RNA transcripts were the template for amplifying TCR beta CDR3 regions. The HTBI primer set was used in a first-round RT-PCR of the TCR CDR3. TCRdb itself ran the multiplex PCR reads through MiXCR, one entry per CDR3 protein. This table holds roughly 380,000 distinct CDR3 sequences, 11% to 15% found once. V lost 5 bases, J lost 3 bases, and 10 bases lay in between. CDR1 is PRHDT and CDR2 is FYEKMQ in the germline V gene (reference sequence). The CDR3 spans 13 residues. Comments on this clonotype: Antigen: not known.

Fresh peripheral blood, under 13 ml, was the source of the PBMCs. This sequence originates from an older woman with Graves' hyperthyroidism. The specimen was blood. The chain combines TRBV13 with TRBJ1-1, with D unresolved. The CDR3 coding sequence is TGTGCCAGCAGCGTCCACCCCTACACTGAAGCTTTCTTT. Residues: CASSVHPYTEAFF. The whole variable domain, remainder taken from reference TRBV13 and TRBJ1-1, is AAGVIQSPRHLIKEKRETATLKCYPIPRHDTVYWYQQGPGQDPQFLISFYEKMQSDKGSIPDRFSAQQFSDYHSELNMSSLELGDSALYFCASSVHPYTEAFFGQGTRLTVV.